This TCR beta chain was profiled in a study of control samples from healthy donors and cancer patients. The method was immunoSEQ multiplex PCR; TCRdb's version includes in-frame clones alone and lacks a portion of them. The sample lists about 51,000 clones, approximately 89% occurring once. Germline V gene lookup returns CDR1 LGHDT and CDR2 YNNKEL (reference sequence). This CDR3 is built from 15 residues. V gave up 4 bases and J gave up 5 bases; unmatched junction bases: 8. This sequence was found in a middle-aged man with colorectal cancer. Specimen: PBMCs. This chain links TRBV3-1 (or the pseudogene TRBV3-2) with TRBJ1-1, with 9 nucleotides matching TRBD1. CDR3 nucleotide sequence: TGTGCCAGCAGCCCGCCGACAGGGGGATGGACTGAAGCTTTCTTT. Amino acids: CASSPPTGGWTEAFF.